The rows below give T cell receptor beta chains drawn from one sample of a study of blood T cells in healthy people across ages. TCRdb redid the calling of the 5' RACE reads with MiXCR, one entry per CDR3 protein. This sample has hundreds of thousands of distinct CDR3 sequences, with 40% to 50% found just once. The sample taken for sequencing was blood. The receptors were gathered from a man at least 80 years old in good health. Both conserved end residues are part of each CDR3. A D gene is named only where the DNA matches it firmly. Clone size, where shown, is once, few, many, or a class for clones that have expanded.

len: 15; v_gene: TRBV5-1; j_gene: TRBJ2-4; abundance: -; d_gene: -; CDR3nt: TGCGCCAGCAGCGCCCGGATGGGGGCAGGAAACATTCAGTACTTC; CDR3aa: CASSARMGAGNIQYF
len: 14; v_gene: TRBV2; j_gene: TRBJ2-2; abundance: -; d_gene: -; CDR3nt: TGTGCCAGCACTAGGCCTTCGGGCACCGGGGAGCTGTTTTTT; CDR3aa: CASTRPSGTGELFF
len: 14; v_gene: TRBV7-8; j_gene: TRBJ2-4; abundance: -; d_gene: -; CDR3nt: TGTGCCAGCAGCTCTTCCGGGATTTCGGGAGAGCAGTACTTC; CDR3aa: CASSSSGISGEQYF
len: 14; v_gene: TRBV20-1; j_gene: TRBJ1-5; abundance: -; d_gene: -; CDR3nt: TGCAGTGCTAGGGGACCAGGGGCTCGCCAGCCCCAGCATTTT; CDR3aa: CSARGPGARQPQHF
len: 10; v_gene: TRBV20-1; j_gene: TRBJ2-3; abundance: -; d_gene: -; CDR3nt: TGCAGTGCTAGCCAGGATACGCAGTATTTT; CDR3aa: CSASQDTQYF
len: 15; v_gene: TRBV28; j_gene: TRBJ2-7; abundance: few; d_gene: TRBD2; CDR3nt: TGTGCCAGCAGTTTTCCTAGCGGGGAGTACTACGAGCAGTACTTC; CDR3aa: CASSFPSGEYYEQYF
len: 14; v_gene: TRBV7-2; j_gene: TRBJ2-7; abundance: many; d_gene: -; CDR3nt: TGTGCCAGCAGCTCCTACGGGGCCTCCTACGAGCAGTACTTC; CDR3aa: CASSSYGASYEQYF
len: 16; v_gene: TRBV20-1; j_gene: TRBJ2-4; abundance: -; d_gene: -; CDR3nt: TGCAGTGCTCACATCCGCCCCCAAGGGGACAAAAACATTCAGTACTTC; CDR3aa: CSAHIRPQGDKNIQYF
len: 15; v_gene: TRBV29-1; j_gene: TRBJ2-7; abundance: -; d_gene: -; CDR3nt: TGCAGCGTTGATTACAGGAAGGAGTCCTCCTACGAGCAGTACTTC; CDR3aa: CSVDYRKESSYEQYF
len: 14; v_gene: TRBV4-3; j_gene: TRBJ2-5; abundance: many; d_gene: -; CDR3nt: TGCGCCAGCAGCCAAGGGGGTAGCCAAGAGACCCAGTACTTC; CDR3aa: CASSQGGSQETQYF
len: 17; v_gene: TRBV5-1; j_gene: TRBJ1-6; abundance: -; d_gene: -; CDR3nt: TGCGCCAGCAGCTTGGATGGGGGCCGCTCCTATAATTCACCCCTCCACTTT; CDR3aa: CASSLDGGRSYNSPLHF
len: 16; v_gene: TRBV9; j_gene: TRBJ2-1; abundance: -; d_gene: TRBD2; CDR3nt: TGTGCCAGCAGCGTAGCCGGAACTAGCGGTTACAATGAGCAGTTCTTC; CDR3aa: CASSVAGTSGYNEQFF
len: 15; v_gene: TRBV19; j_gene: TRBJ1-1; abundance: -; d_gene: -; CDR3nt: TGTGCCAGTAGTATATACGCTACCTCGAACACTGAAGCTTTCTTT; CDR3aa: CASSIYATSNTEAFF
len: 12; v_gene: TRBV6-6; j_gene: TRBJ2-1; abundance: -; d_gene: -; CDR3nt: TGTGCCGCAGGCACTACGAACAATGAGCAGTTCTTC; CDR3aa: CAAGTTNNEQFF
len: 14; v_gene: TRBV7-9; j_gene: TRBJ2-1; abundance: -; d_gene: -; CDR3nt: TGTGCCAGCAGCTTCGAGTTACGGGCCAGGGAGCAGTTCTTC; CDR3aa: CASSFELRAREQFF
len: 11; v_gene: TRBV12-3/TRBV12-4; j_gene: TRBJ2-7; abundance: -; d_gene: -; CDR3nt: TGTGCCAGCGGGTTGGGATACGAGCAGTACTTC; CDR3aa: CASGLGYEQYF
len: 18; v_gene: TRBV2; j_gene: TRBJ2-5; abundance: -; d_gene: TRBD2; CDR3nt: TGTGCCAGCAGCGCCGGGACTAGCGGGGTGGTCACAAGAGAGACCCAGTACTTC; CDR3aa: CASSAGTSGVVTRETQYF
len: 14; v_gene: TRBV20-1; j_gene: TRBJ1-6; abundance: -; d_gene: TRBD1; CDR3nt: TGCAGTGCTTCCCAGGACAGGTTAGGTTCACCCCTCCACTTT; CDR3aa: CSASQDRLGSPLHF
len: 18; v_gene: TRBV18; j_gene: TRBJ2-1; abundance: -; d_gene: TRBD2; CDR3nt: TGTGCCAGCTCACCACCGGGATTCGGGACTAGCGGGAACAATGAGCAGTTCTTC; CDR3aa: CASSPPGFGTSGNNEQFF
len: 13; v_gene: TRBV7-7; j_gene: TRBJ2-1; abundance: -; d_gene: -; CDR3nt: TGTGCTAGCAGCTTAGACGCACGGGCAGAGCAGTTCTTC; CDR3aa: CASSLDARAEQFF
len: 12; v_gene: TRBV20-1; j_gene: TRBJ1-2; abundance: few; d_gene: TRBD1; CDR3nt: TGCAGTGCTAGATGGACAGGGGAGAGCTACACCTTC; CDR3aa: CSARWTGESYTF
len: 16; v_gene: TRBV7-2; j_gene: TRBJ2-5; abundance: -; d_gene: TRBD2; CDR3nt: TGTGCCAGCGGATCAGAGGGAGCGGGGGGGAGAGAGACCCAGTACTTC; CDR3aa: CASGSEGAGGRETQYF
len: 18; v_gene: TRBV20-1; j_gene: TRBJ1-2; abundance: -; d_gene: TRBD1; CDR3nt: TGCAGTGCTAGGCATACTCCAGACTGGGACAGCAACATCTATGGCTACACCTTC; CDR3aa: CSARHTPDWDSNIYGYTF
len: 15; v_gene: TRBV20-1; j_gene: TRBJ2-1; abundance: -; d_gene: TRBD2; CDR3nt: TGCAGTGCTAGAGATACTAGCGGGGACTACAATGAGCAGTTCTTC; CDR3aa: CSARDTSGDYNEQFF
len: 18; v_gene: TRBV7-9; j_gene: TRBJ2-7; abundance: -; d_gene: TRBD2; CDR3nt: TGTGCCAGCAGCGAATCAGTGTCTGTAGCGGGAGTCCCCTACGAGCAGTACTTC; CDR3aa: CASSESVSVAGVPYEQYF
len: 15; v_gene: TRBV18; j_gene: TRBJ2-7; abundance: -; d_gene: TRBD1; CDR3nt: TGTGCCAGCTCGCCCCCGGGACAGGGGCGGCACGAGCAGTACTTC; CDR3aa: CASSPPGQGRHEQYF
len: 15; v_gene: TRBV6-6; j_gene: TRBJ2-7; abundance: many; d_gene: -; CDR3nt: TGTGCCAGCAGCCATAAGATGGGGGACAACTACGAGCAGTACTTC; CDR3aa: CASSHKMGDNYEQYF
len: 15; v_gene: TRBV7-9; j_gene: TRBJ2-1; abundance: many; d_gene: TRBD2; CDR3nt: TGTGCCAGCATCGACATCCCGGGACTAGCGGGAGTACAGTTCTTC; CDR3aa: CASIDIPGLAGVQFF
len: 16; v_gene: TRBV20-1; j_gene: TRBJ2-1; abundance: -; d_gene: TRBD2; CDR3nt: TGCAGTGCTAGAGGCAGGGGAGCGGGAGTGGGGAATGAGCAGTTCTTC; CDR3aa: CSARGRGAGVGNEQFF
len: 16; v_gene: TRBV6-1; j_gene: TRBJ2-3; abundance: -; d_gene: TRBD2; CDR3nt: TGTGCCAGCAATGCCCTAGCGGGAGTAATCACAGATACGCAGTATTTT; CDR3aa: CASNALAGVITDTQYF
len: 18; v_gene: TRBV27; j_gene: TRBJ1-6; abundance: once; d_gene: TRBD1; CDR3nt: TGTGCCAGCAGTTTATTCCCCCAAACCGGGACAGGGTATTCACCCCTCCACTTT; CDR3aa: CASSLFPQTGTGYSPLHF
len: 11; v_gene: TRBV29-1; j_gene: TRBJ2-7; abundance: -; d_gene: -; CDR3nt: TGCAGCGTGGGGGTTGGCTACGAGCAGTACTTC; CDR3aa: CSVGVGYEQYF
len: 12; v_gene: TRBV29-1; j_gene: TRBJ2-5; abundance: few; d_gene: -; CDR3nt: TGCAGCGCTTTGAATCCCGCGTGGGCCCAGTACTTC; CDR3aa: CSALNPAWAQYF
len: 17; v_gene: TRBV7-2; j_gene: TRBJ2-6; abundance: few; d_gene: -; CDR3nt: TGTGCCAGCAGCCAGGGAGGACCAAACTCTGGGGCCAACGTCCTGACTTTC; CDR3aa: CASSQGGPNSGANVLTF
len: 14; v_gene: TRBV7-8; j_gene: TRBJ2-7; abundance: many; d_gene: -; CDR3nt: TGTGCCAGCAGCTTAACAGGACAAGGAGGCGGGCAGTACTTC; CDR3aa: CASSLTGQGGGQYF
len: 18; v_gene: TRBV11-2; j_gene: TRBJ2-1; abundance: few; d_gene: -; CDR3nt: TGTGCCAGCAGCTTAGTACGAATCATAGCTAGTTCCTACAATGAGCAGTTCTTC; CDR3aa: CASSLVRIIASSYNEQFF
len: 12; v_gene: TRBV29-1; j_gene: TRBJ1-2; abundance: many; d_gene: TRBD1; CDR3nt: TGCAGCGTTGAACAGGGGGCGGCTGGCTACACCTTC; CDR3aa: CSVEQGAAGYTF
len: 14; v_gene: TRBV6-6; j_gene: TRBJ1-2; abundance: -; d_gene: -; CDR3nt: TGTGCCAGCACCAACGGCTGGGCAGGGAATGGCTACACCTTC; CDR3aa: CASTNGWAGNGYTF
len: 14; v_gene: TRBV11-2; j_gene: TRBJ2-5; abundance: many; d_gene: -; CDR3nt: TGTGCCAGCAGCCTACGAGGGGGGGTAGAGACCCAGTACTTC; CDR3aa: CASSLRGGVETQYF
len: 15; v_gene: TRBV13; j_gene: TRBJ2-5; abundance: many; d_gene: -; CDR3nt: TGTGCCAGCAGCTCAAACAGGGTCTCGAGGGAGACCCAGTACTTC; CDR3aa: CASSSNRVSRETQYF
len: 14; v_gene: TRBV7-2; j_gene: TRBJ1-2; abundance: -; d_gene: -; CDR3nt: TGTGCCAGCAGCGGCCAGGGACCCCTTTCTGGCTACACCTTC; CDR3aa: CASSGQGPLSGYTF
len: 18; v_gene: TRBV5-1; j_gene: TRBJ2-3; abundance: -; d_gene: TRBD2; CDR3nt: TGCGCCAGCAGCTTGCAAAGCGGGGGGGTATCTAGCACAGATACGCAGTATTTT; CDR3aa: CASSLQSGGVSSTDTQYF
len: 16; v_gene: TRBV4-3; j_gene: TRBJ1-6; abundance: -; d_gene: -; CDR3nt: TGCGCCAGCAGCCAAGATTGGGGGTTAAGAGGTTCACCCCTCCACTTT; CDR3aa: CASSQDWGLRGSPLHF
len: 14; v_gene: TRBV9; j_gene: TRBJ2-5; abundance: -; d_gene: -; CDR3nt: TGTGCCAGCAGCTACGGGACGAGGCAAGAGACCCAGTACTTC; CDR3aa: CASSYGTRQETQYF
len: 17; v_gene: TRBV6-1; j_gene: TRBJ2-7; abundance: -; d_gene: TRBD2; CDR3nt: TGTGCCAGCAGTGAATACGCTAGCGGGAAAGTCGGCTACGAGCAGTACTTC; CDR3aa: CASSEYASGKVGYEQYF
len: 14; v_gene: TRBV20-1; j_gene: TRBJ1-2; abundance: -; d_gene: TRBD1; CDR3nt: TGCAGTGCTAGAGACCCACAGGGGTACTATGGCTACACCTTC; CDR3aa: CSARDPQGYYGYTF
len: 17; v_gene: TRBV5-8; j_gene: TRBJ2-2; abundance: -; d_gene: TRBD2; CDR3nt: TGTGCCAGCAGCTCCGAAGCGGGAGGGCCGAGGGACGGGGAGCTGTTTTTT; CDR3aa: CASSSEAGGPRDGELFF
len: 12; v_gene: TRBV28; j_gene: TRBJ2-1; abundance: few; d_gene: -; CDR3nt: TGTGCCAGCAAGTTGCGTGTCGGTGAGCAGTTCTTC; CDR3aa: CASKLRVGEQFF
len: 14; v_gene: TRBV5-1; j_gene: TRBJ2-5; abundance: -; d_gene: -; CDR3nt: TGCGCCAGCAGCTCCCGGGACATCCAAGAGACCCAGTACTTC; CDR3aa: CASSSRDIQETQYF
len: 15; v_gene: TRBV20-1; j_gene: TRBJ2-7; abundance: -; d_gene: TRBD2; CDR3nt: TGCAGTGCCAAACTAGCGGGAGTAGTAGGGTACGAGCAGTACTTC; CDR3aa: CSAKLAGVVGYEQYF
len: 14; v_gene: TRBV3-1; j_gene: TRBJ2-7; abundance: few; d_gene: -; CDR3nt: TGTGCCAGCAGCCAAGGGTGGAGTTCCTACGAGCAGTACTTC; CDR3aa: CASSQGWSSYEQYF
len: 17; v_gene: TRBV4-1; j_gene: TRBJ2-5; abundance: many; d_gene: TRBD2; CDR3nt: TGCGCCAGCAGCCAAGATCGGACTAGCGGGTCCCAAGAGACCCAGTACTTC; CDR3aa: CASSQDRTSGSQETQYF
len: 16; v_gene: TRBV28; j_gene: TRBJ2-7; abundance: many; d_gene: -; CDR3nt: TGTGCCAGCAGTTTATGGGGGGGAGGTCGTTCCAAGGAGCAGTACTTC; CDR3aa: CASSLWGGGRSKEQYF
len: 15; v_gene: TRBV12-3/TRBV12-4; j_gene: TRBJ2-7; abundance: few; d_gene: -; CDR3nt: TGTGCCAGCAGTTTCTCGGACAGACCTACCTACGAGCAGTACTTC; CDR3aa: CASSFSDRPTYEQYF
len: 13; v_gene: TRBV12-3/TRBV12-4; j_gene: TRBJ1-2; abundance: few; d_gene: TRBD1; CDR3nt: TGTGCCACCGGGGAAAACAGGGGTTTAGGCTACACCTTC; CDR3aa: CATGENRGLGYTF
len: 15; v_gene: TRBV28; j_gene: TRBJ2-1; abundance: -; d_gene: TRBD2; CDR3nt: TGTGCCAGCAGTTTTTGGCTAGCGGGCGGGAATGAGCAGTTCTTC; CDR3aa: CASSFWLAGGNEQFF
len: 15; v_gene: TRBV7-3; j_gene: TRBJ2-1; abundance: once; d_gene: TRBD2; CDR3nt: TGTGCCAGCAGCTTAATAGCGGGAGTCCGCAATGAGCAGTTCTTC; CDR3aa: CASSLIAGVRNEQFF
len: 12; v_gene: TRBV24-1; j_gene: TRBJ2-3; abundance: -; d_gene: -; CDR3nt: TGTGCCACCAGTAAGGACACAGATACGCAGTATTTT; CDR3aa: CATSKDTDTQYF
len: 11; v_gene: TRBV29-1; j_gene: TRBJ2-2; abundance: few; d_gene: TRBD1; CDR3nt: TGCAGCGTCAGGGGGCTCGGGGAGCTGTTTTTT; CDR3aa: CSVRGLGELFF